Given below is one TCR beta chain in context. The data belong to a study of Ad26.COV2.S vaccination and SARS-CoV-2 variants. Trimming stripped 3 bases from V and 7 bases from J, with 13 bases between. The CDR3 is 14 residues long. Germline V lookup: CDR1 SEHNR, CDR2 FQNEAQ (reference sequence). The treatment denotes: about 20 received Ad26.COV2.S at low or high dose, single or two shots; about 5 received placebo; per-sample allocation not given. The study sampled participants on day 63 after the first vaccine or placebo injection. Clones were sequenced by immunoSEQ multiplex PCR, and TCRdb holds only the in-frame ones, with some missing. This table has approximately 250,000 clones, 70% to 90% appearing once.

The rearrangement links TRBV7-9 to TRBJ2-1; D may be TRBD2 (5 bases). This clonotype originated in a person between 18 and 60 years old who received the Ad26.COV2.S COVID-19 vaccine or a placebo. Sequences were derived from peripheral blood, sampled in a trial of Ad26.COV2.S vaccine versus placebo. The CDR3, as DNA: TGTGCCAGCAGCTTGGACTCCCTGTGGAATGAGCAGTTCTTC. This sequence encodes CASSLDSLWNEQFF.